These 16 T cell receptor beta chains share one sample of origin, sequenced in a study of low-dose radiotherapy and immunotherapy resistance in tumors. This sample's time point: after trial treatment. Treatment described: LDRT plus nivolumab, ipilimumab, low-dose cyclophosphamide and aspirin (RACIN trial). TRAV- and TRBV-specific primers primed first-strand cDNA, covering alpha and beta chains. TCRs were put through approximately 20 PCR cycles of amplification with Phusion. A constant-region primer and the V-primer adapter served as the primer pair. Using its own MiXCR run on the reads, TCRdb lists one record per CDR3 protein. The sample lists 35,000 to 50,000 distinct CDR3 sequences; 20% to 25% were seen once. This sample comprised PBMCs, obtained after low-dose radiotherapy plus immunotherapy. Source of these receptors: a male donor with prostate cancer.

Comment on this clonotype: It differs at one base from a far larger clone, so likely a read error. The chain couples TRBV5-5 to TRBJ2-5; no firm D call. Germline V lookup: CDR1 SGHKS, CDR2 YYEKEE (reference sequence). This CDR3 has 11 amino acids. The CDR3 sequence: CASSRQVTQYF. The CDR3 nucleotides read TGTGCCAGCAGCCGGCAAGTGACCCAGTACTTC.

This clonotype came up many times. The gene calls are TRBV9 and TRBJ1-2; no firm D call. Germline CDR1 is SGDLS and CDR2 is YYNGEE. V lost 1 base and J 1 base, leaving 14 bases between the germline ends. CDR3 length: 16 residues. The CDR3 loop reads CASSVSYSDFNYGYTF. CDR3 nucleotide sequence: TGTGCCAGCAGCGTATCCTACAGCGACTTTAACTATGGCTACACCTTC.

This clonotype showed up many times. The rearrangement joins TRBV21-1 to TRBJ2-7. TRBV21-1 is termed a pseudogene. The CDR3 runs to 15 residues. The CDR3 coding sequence is TGTGCCAGCAATAAAGCCAAGGAATCGTCCTACGAGCAGTACTTC. It codes for CASNKAKESSYEQYF.

The chain combines TRBV5-4 with TRBJ2-4, with D tentatively TRBD1 (6 bases). V lost 4 bases and J lost 1, with 15 bases in between. Germline CDR1 SGHNT, CDR2 YYREEE (reference sequence). CDR3 size: 16 residues. The DNA for the CDR3 is TGTGCCAGCAGCCGACAGGCATCTGGGGCCAAAAACATTCAGTACTTC. Encoded protein: CASSRQASGAKNIQYF.

This clonotype appeared many times. The chain is built from TRBV5-1 and TRBJ2-5; D is uncertain. Trimming took 3 bases from V and 3 from J, leaving 9 bases between them. Germline lookup yields CDR1 SGHRS and CDR2 YFSETQ. This CDR3 is 13 amino acids long. This CDR3 is CASSSRPKETQYF. CDR3 coding DNA: TGCGCCAGCAGCTCAAGACCAAAAGAGACCCAGTACTTC.

This clonotype came up many times. The chain is built from TRBV28 and TRBJ1-2, with 7 nucleotides matching TRBD1. CDR1 is MDHEN and CDR2 is SYDVKM in the germline V gene. This CDR3 is built from 14 residues. J lost 4 bases, V lost 3 bases, and 5 bases had no gene match. The CDR3 here is CASSLGQTLYGYTF. The CDR3 nucleotides are TGTGCCAGCAGTTTGGGACAGACTCTCTATGGCTACACCTTC.

This clonotype was seen repeatedly, ten times or more. The chain is built from TRBV19 and TRBJ2-5; D is undetermined. With 3 bases removed from V and 5 bases from J, the gap between germline ends came to 4 bases. Germline CDR1 LNHDA, CDR2 SQIVND (reference sequence). This CDR3 spans 11 amino acids. CDR3 in amino acids: CASSIRETQYF. The CDR3 DNA is TGTGCCAGTAGTATTCGCGAGACCCAGTACTTC.

On this clonotype: A far larger clone is only one base removed, so a read error is likely. The chain is built from TRBV7-2 and TRBJ2-7; 9 bases line up with TRBD2. This CDR3 is built from 18 residues. V gave up 4 bases and J gave up 7 bases; unmatched junction bases: 20. Germline V lookup: CDR1 SGHTA, CDR2 FQGNSA. The CDR3 coding sequence is TGTGCCAGCAGCTCCCAAGCTAGCGGGGAGATATATGTTAGTGAGCAGTACTTC. Translated, it gives CASSSQASGEIYVSEQYF.

This chain uses TRBV21-1 with TRBJ2-1; the table's D call, TRBD2, has no DNA check behind it. TRBV21-1 is designated a pseudogene. There are 18 residues in the CDR3. The CDR3 DNA sequence: TGTGCCAGCAGCAAACGGGGGGTATCTAGCGGGGGGGCGACTGAGCAGTTCTTC. This encodes CASSKRGVSSGGATEQFF.

Judged by abundance, this clonotype is medium-sized. The V and J genes are TRBV11-1 and TRBJ2-1; the D gene is possibly TRBD1 (6 bases). The germline V and J ends were trimmed by 5 bases and 0 bases, with 11 bases remaining between them. Germline V gene sequence: CDR1 SGHAT, CDR2 FQDESV (reference sequence). The CDR3 runs to 15 residues. CDR3 in amino acids: CASSLDRPSYNEQFF. The CDR3 DNA follows: TGTGCCAGCAGCCTAGACAGGCCCTCCTACAATGAGCAGTTCTTC.

This clonotype rates as medium-sized. This chain links TRBV3-1 with TRBJ1-2; D not certain. Trimming stripped 2 bases from V and 8 bases from J, with 9 bases between. Germline loops: CDR1 LGHDT, CDR2 YNNKEL (reference sequence). CDR3 length: 12 amino acids. The CDR3 nucleotides read TGTGCCAGCAGCCAAAACGGGAACGGCTACACCTTC. It is translated as CASSQNGNGYTF.

The sample holds many counts of this clonotype. The chain is built from TRBV3-1 and TRBJ1-1; possible D gene TRBD1, 6 bases. Per the germline V gene, CDR1 is LGHDT and CDR2 is YNNKEL (reference sequence). The V gene lost 8 bases and the J gene lost 0 bases, with 13 bases spanning the gap. The CDR3 extends over 14 amino acids. CDR3 amino acids: CASADRLMNTEAFF. The DNA for the CDR3 is TGTGCCAGCGCGGACAGACTAATGAACACTGAAGCTTTCTTT.

Remarks on this clonotype: This likely traces to a read error, being one base from a far larger clone. V usage is TRBV23-1 and J usage is TRBJ2-1; D not certain. TRBV23-1 has ORF status, its function being uncertain. CDR3 length: 13 amino acids. The germline V and J ends were trimmed by 6 bases and 13 bases, with 19 bases remaining between them. CDR3 sequence reads: CASREYSQETQFF. CDR3 DNA sequence: TGCGCCAGCAGAGAGTACAGCCAAGAGACCCAGTTCTTC.

This clonotype came up many times. This chain links TRBV3-1 with TRBJ2-2; D not resolved. Trimming shortened V by 4 bases and J by 9 bases, and 9 bases separated the two germline ends. Germline values: CDR1 LGHDT, CDR2 YNNKEL (reference sequence). This CDR3 region has 12 residues. CDR3 sequence: CASSPSYRELFF. CDR3 DNA sequence: TGTGCCAGCAGCCCCTCCTACCGGGAGCTGTTTTTT.

The chain joins TRBV11-3 to TRBJ2-7, with D unclear. The length of the CDR3 is 13 residues. Trimming took off 2 bases at V and 2 bases at J, with 7 bases between the two ends. Germline V gene sequence: CDR1 SGHNT, CDR2 YENEEA. The CDR3 nucleotides read TGTGCCAGCAGCTTATCGTCCACCTACGAGCAGTACTTC. It translates to CASSLSSTYEQYF. The complete variable domain, with remaining parts taken from reference TRBV11-3 and TRBJ2-7, reads EAGVVQSPRYKIIEKKQPVAFWCNPISGHNTLYWYLQNLGQGPELLIRYENEEAVDDSQLPKDRFSAERLKGVDSTLKIQPAELGDSAVYLCASSLSSTYEQYFGPGTRLTVT.

On this clonotype: It differs at one base from a far larger clone, so likely a read error. This chain uses TRBV5-3 with TRBJ1-1; tentative D call: TRBD1 (5 bases). TRBV5-3 is designated an ORF whose function remains uncertain. The CDR3 is made up of 13 amino acids. As DNA, the CDR3 is TGTGCCAGCAGCTTTTCGGAGGGGATTGAAGCTTTCTTT. Translating it yields CASSFSEGIEAFF.